The TCR beta chain under discussion was sequenced for a study of CD8+ T cells in alopecia areata. Collected material from alopecia areata patients comprised lesional scalp punch biopsies and peripheral blood. This CDR3 is built from 15 residues. RNA extraction and reverse transcription yielded cDNA as sequencing template. Sequenced by immunoSEQ multiplex PCR; TCRdb stores in-frame clones only, minus some. The sample lists about 8,900 clones; 55% to 75% were seen once. Sequencing used skin. The receptor was isolated from a human donor with alopecia areata. V is TRBV21-1 and J is TRBJ2-7; the D call in the table, TRBD1, was not verified against the DNA. TRBV21-1 is a known pseudogene. DNA of the CDR3: TGTGCCAGCAGGATTGACAGGGGGCCTTCCTACGAGCAGTACTTC. It translates to CASRIDRGPSYEQYF.